Ten or more counts support the clone carrying this T cell receptor beta chain. This entry is derived from a study of T cells in Graves' hyperthyroidism and ophthalmopathy. Between the trimmed V and J ends, which lost 3 bases and 4 bases, there was a span of 9 bases. Germline-derived CDR1 and CDR2 are SGHNT and YENEEA. CDR3 length: 13 amino acids. The investigators amplified TCR beta CDR3 regions from RNA transcripts. When the TCR CDR3 underwent first-round RT-PCR, the HTBI primer set was used. One entry per CDR3 protein, called by TCRdb with MiXCR from the multiplex PCR reads. Of fewer than 600,000 distinct CDR3 sequences listed, around 14% were seen once; the top ten hold less than 20%. Orbital computed tomography and thyroid ultrasound, together with serum TRAb and thyroxine and clinical symptoms, were used for diagnoses.

This chain connects TRBV11-3 to TRBJ2-5, with a weak D call TRBD2 (6 bases). Material for sequencing was blood. This receptor was identified in a young woman with Graves' hyperthyroidism. This CDR3 is CASSFQEGETQYF. As DNA, the CDR3 is TGTGCCAGCAGCTTCCAGGAGGGAGAGACCCAGTACTTC.